The 28 T cell receptor beta chains given below trace back to one sample, sequenced in a study of cytomegalovirus exposure and HLA in healthy donors. This PCR relied on a set of 60 Vbeta primers and 13 Jbeta primers. The data were produced by immunoSEQ multiplex PCR, yet TCRdb's version contains in-frame clones alone and is incomplete. The sample lists fewer than 250,000 clones, about 83% occurring once. Sequenced: PBMCs. Receptor source: a man aged 35 to 55 in good health and CMV-seronegative.

V and J are TRBV7-7 and TRBJ2-3; 9 bases line up with TRBD1. The CDR3 spans 13 residues. Per germline, CDR1 SSHAT and CDR2 FNYEAQ (reference sequence). The V segment lost 5 bases and the J segment 8 bases; nucleotides outside the gene matches: 5. Written as DNA, the CDR3 is TGTGCCAGCAGCACCTCGACAGGGGGTACGCAGTATTTT. Its translation: CASSTSTGGTQYF.

The V gene is TRBV19, the J gene TRBJ1-2; TRBD1 might be the D (6 bases). V gave up 8 bases and J gave up 4 bases, with 20 bases separating them. This CDR3 comprises 15 residues. Germline-derived CDR1 and CDR2 are LNHDA and SQIVND (reference sequence). The CDR3 loop is CASAIRTRGFYGYTF. Written as DNA, the CDR3 is TGTGCCAGTGCGATAAGGACAAGGGGGTTCTATGGCTACACCTTC.

This rearrangement joins TRBV28 to TRBJ2-1; no clear D gene. CDR1 and CDR2 (germline): MDHEN, SYDVKM. The CDR3 consists of 12 residues. V was cut by 6 bases and J by 10 bases, with 13 bases left in between. In DNA, the CDR3 is TGTGCCAGCAGCATGGCGGCCGTGGAGCAGTTCTTC. It translates to CASSMAAVEQFF.

The rearrangement uses TRBV7-2 and TRBJ1-1; perhaps TRBD1 as D (6 bases). This CDR3 has 15 residues. V lost 5 bases, J lost 3 bases, and 16 bases lay in between. The germline CDR1 and CDR2 sequences are SGHTA and FQGNSA. Written as DNA, the CDR3 is TGTGCCAGCAGCCTTTCAGGAGGGGGGGACACTGAAGCTTTCTTT. Amino acid sequence: CASSLSGGGDTEAFF. Supplemented by reference TRBV7-2 and TRBJ1-1, the full variable domain reads GAGVSQSPSNKVTEKGKDVELRCDPISGHTALYWYRQSLGQGLEFLIYFQGNSAPDKSGLPSDRFSAERTGGSVSTLTIQRTQQEDSAVYLCASSLSGGGDTEAFFGQGTRLTVV.

The chain recombines TRBV11-2 with TRBJ2-3; TRBD1 matches 7 bases. Losses at the gene ends were 5 bases for V and 3 bases for J; bases not matched to a gene: 8. Germline CDR1 SGHAT, CDR2 FQNNGV. The CDR3 has 15 residues. In DNA form, the CDR3 reads TGTGCCAGCAGCCCGTGGGACAGAGTAACAGATACGCAGTATTTT. Translated: CASSPWDRVTDTQYF.

In its sample, this clone was seen a few times. The CDR3 protein is CASRSHRNTGELFF. The CDR3 nucleotides read TGTGCCAGCAGGAGCCACAGGAACACCGGGGAGCTGTTTTTT. The chain joins TRBV6-6 to TRBJ2-2; D gene ambiguous. V was clipped by 6 bases and J by 1 base, with 9 bases between them. This CDR3 has 14 amino acids. Germline V lookup: CDR1 MNHNY, CDR2 SVGAGI (reference sequence).

The V gene is TRBV16, the J gene TRBJ1-2; TRBD1 agrees at 7 bases. CDR3 length: 20 residues. J lost 0 bases, V lost 4 bases, and 20 bases had no gene match. The germline V gene has CDR1 KGHSY and CDR2 FQNENV. The CDR3 region is CASSLHLSPQQGSANYGYTF. CDR3 DNA: TGTGCCAGCAGCCTACATCTGAGTCCCCAACAGGGGTCAGCTAACTATGGCTACACCTTC. The full variable domain, rest sourced from reference TRBV16 and TRBJ1-2, is GEEVAQTPKHLVRGEGQKAKLYCAPIKGHSYVFWYQQVLKNEFKFLISFQNENVFDETGMPKERFSAKCLPNSPCSLEIQATKLEDSAVYFCASSLHLSPQQGSANYGYTFGSGTRLTVV.

The rearrangement links TRBV13 to TRBJ2-5; tentative D call: TRBD1 (5 bases). TRBJ2-7 explains the end of the DNA better; the J call may be wrong. Germline CDR1 and CDR2: PRHDT and FYEKMQ (reference sequence). The CDR3 consists of 13 residues. Here the CDR3 reads CASSRGSAYEQYF. The DNA of the CDR3 is TGTGCCAGCAGCAGGGGATCAGCCTACGAGCAGTACTTC.

CDR3 coding DNA: TGTGCCAGTAGTATACAGGTTTTCTACGAGCAGTACTTC. Translation gives CASSIQVFYEQYF. The chain is built from TRBV19 and TRBJ2-7; no clear D. The germline CDR1 and CDR2 sequences are LNHDA and SQIVND (reference sequence). V was clipped by 2 bases and J by 3 bases, with 8 bases between them. The CDR3 loop spans 13 amino acids.

The chain combines TRBV27 with TRBJ2-3, with 11 positions matching TRBD2. There are 18 residues in the CDR3. V was clipped by 6 bases and J by 3 bases; unmatched bases: 14. Germline assignment: CDR1 MNHEY and CDR2 SMNVEV (reference sequence). As DNA, the CDR3 is TGTGCCAGCAGCTTGACTAGCGGGGAGGGAGGGTTTACAGATACGCAGTATTTT. It yields the protein CASSLTSGEGGFTDTQYF.

V is TRBV9 and J is TRBJ2-3, with TRBD1 matching over 8 bases. CDR1 is SGDLS, CDR2 YYNGEE, per germline. The CDR3 totals 14 residues. V was clipped by 6 bases and J by 2 bases; unmatched bases: 5. CDR3 nucleotides: TGTGCCAGCACCAGACAGGGGACCACAGATACGCAGTATTTT. This encodes CASTRQGTTDTQYF.

The chain links TRBV13 to TRBJ2-5, with D possibly matching TRBD1 (6 bases). The CDR3 runs to 15 residues. CDR1 and CDR2 (germline): PRHDT, FYEKMQ (reference sequence). Trimming cost V 5 bases and J 2 bases, with 15 bases left between them. CDR3 region: CASSPSGQLQETQYF. As DNA, the CDR3 is TGTGCCAGCAGCCCCTCAGGACAGCTACAAGAGACCCAGTACTTC.

The V gene is TRBV9, the J gene TRBJ2-1, with D perhaps matching TRBD1 (5 bases). CDR1 is SGDLS and CDR2 is YYNGEE in the germline V gene. CDR3 length equals 15 residues. With 4 bases removed from V and 1 base from J, the gap between germline ends came to 12 bases. CDR3 DNA: TGTGCCAGCAGCCCCCCAGGGAAATCCTACAATGAGCAGTTCTTC. Translated, it gives CASSPPGKSYNEQFF.

The rearrangement joins TRBV5-6 to TRBJ1-4; D gene uncertain. Germline values: CDR1 SGHDT, CDR2 YYEEEE. The CDR3 consists of 12 residues. V was cut by 7 bases and J by 6 bases, with 10 bases left in between. CDR3 in amino acids: CASSVGDEKLFF. The CDR3 DNA is TGTGCCAGCTCGGTGGGAGATGAAAAACTGTTTTTT.

The chain couples TRBV5-1 to TRBJ2-2; no clear D. Germline V gives CDR1 SGHRS, CDR2 YFSETQ. The CDR3 spans 15 residues. Trimming stripped 5 bases from V and 2 bases from J, with 13 bases between. CDR3 DNA sequence: TGCGCCAGCAGTACGTACTTCGTAAACACCGGGGAGCTGTTTTTT. Protein sequence: CASSTYFVNTGELFF. Full variable domain (remainder filled in from reference TRBV5-1 and TRBJ2-2): KAGVTQTPRYLIKTRGQQVTLSCSPISGHRSVSWYQQTPGQGLQFLFEYFSETQRNKGNFPGRFSGRQFSNSRSEMNVSTLELGDSALYLCASSTYFVNTGELFFGEGSRLTVL.

The V gene is TRBV30, the J gene TRBJ1-5; D is unresolved. The CDR3 extends over 17 amino acids. Germline V lookup: CDR1 GTSNPN, CDR2 SVGIG (reference sequence). Trimming shortened V by 1 base and J by 2 bases, and 18 bases separated the two germline ends. CDR3 in amino acids: CAWSENAGYGGNQPQHF. As DNA, the CDR3 is TGTGCCTGGAGTGAAAACGCGGGGTATGGCGGCAATCAGCCCCAGCATTTT.

The count of this clone is one. This chain uses TRBV7-9 with TRBJ2-7, with a tentative D call TRBD1 (6 bases). Trimming cost V 4 bases and J 0 bases, with 7 bases left between them. The CDR3 extends over 13 amino acids. Germline CDR1 and CDR2: SEHNR and FQNEAQ (reference sequence). CDR3 amino acids: CASSSDSSYEQYF. CDR3 nucleotide sequence: TGTGCCAGCAGCTCGGACAGCTCCTACGAGCAGTACTTC.

This chain uses TRBV7-9 with TRBJ2-1; possible D gene TRBD2, 6 bases. V was clipped by 5 bases and J by 9 bases, with 17 bases between them. CDR1 is SEHNR and CDR2 is FQNEAQ in the germline V gene (reference sequence). This CDR3 has 14 amino acids. The CDR3 coding sequence is TGTGCCAGCAGCCCCTTGAGCGGGTCAAGTGAGCAGTTCTTC. This encodes CASSPLSGSSEQFF.

The V call is TRBV2, the J call TRBJ2-1, with D maybe TRBD2 (6 bases). V shed 6 bases and J shed 4 bases, with 22 bases lying between them. Germline loops: CDR1 SNHLY, CDR2 FYNNEI. The CDR3 totals 17 residues. The CDR3 region has the DNA TGTGCCAGCAGGGTCTCCCTCCTCCGGGACTTATACAATGAGCAGTTCTTC. Its protein is CASRVSLLRDLYNEQFF. The whole variable domain, filled in from reference TRBV2 and TRBJ2-1, reads EPEVTQTPSHQVTQMGQEVILRCVPISNHLYFYWYRQILGQKVEFLVSFYNNEISEKSEIFDDQFSVERPDGSNFTLKIRSTKLEDSAMYFCASRVSLLRDLYNEQFFGPGTRLTVL.

The CDR3 protein is CASSQMTGGNTGELFF. CDR3 nucleotide sequence: TGCGCCAGCAGCCAGATGACAGGGGGAAACACCGGGGAGCTGTTTTTT. V usage is TRBV4-1 and J usage is TRBJ2-2, with 9 bases aligning to TRBD1. Trimming cost V 3 bases and J 2 bases; bases outside gene matches: 4. The CDR3 is made up of 16 amino acids. The germline gives CDR1 MGHRA, CDR2 YSYEKL.

V usage is TRBV7-2 and J usage is TRBJ2-5, with 8 bases identical to TRBD2. Germline loops: CDR1 SGHTA, CDR2 FQGNSA. This CDR3 region has 15 residues. Trimming took 5 bases from V and 6 from J; bases not matched to a gene: 11. The CDR3 DNA follows: TGTGCCAGCAGCCACCGTCAAGCGGGGGAACAGACCCAGTACTTC. It yields the protein CASSHRQAGEQTQYF.

The V and J genes are TRBV6-1 and TRBJ2-1; TRBD2 matches 11 bases. The CDR3 runs to 13 residues. Germline CDR1 MNHNS, CDR2 SASEGT. With V trimmed by 6 bases and J by 5 bases, 0 bases remained unmatched. In nucleotides, the CDR3 is TGTGCCAGCAGACTAGCGGGGGACAATGAGCAGTTCTTC. It specifies CASRLAGDNEQFF.

In its sample, this clone was seen a few times. J is TRBJ1-3 and V is TRBV6-1; TRBD1 agrees at 12 bases. CDR1 MNHNS and CDR2 SASEGT come from the germline V gene. The CDR3 runs to 15 residues. Unmatched junction bases numbered 7, after V lost 7 bases and J lost 6 bases. The CDR3 spells CASTRDRGQVNTIYF. The CDR3 bases are TGTGCCAGCACCCGGGACAGGGGGCAAGTAAACACCATATATTTT.

This chain joins TRBV5-1 and TRBJ2-3, with 13 bases matching TRBD2. Trimming at V came to 4 bases and at J to 2 bases, leaving 4 bases not matched to a gene. The CDR3 has 16 amino acids. Germline V CDR1 and CDR2: SGHRS, YFSETQ. CDR3 region: CASSPGTSGTTDTQYF. Written as DNA, the CDR3 is TGCGCCAGCAGCCCCGGGACTAGCGGGACCACAGATACGCAGTATTTT.

This clone was seen just once. This chain uses TRBV7-9 with TRBJ2-7, with a tentative D call TRBD2 (5 bases). The CDR3 is 13 amino acids. V was clipped by 6 bases and J by 3 bases, with 12 bases between them. Per germline, CDR1 SEHNR and CDR2 FQNEAQ (reference sequence). CDR3 nucleotides: TGTGCCAGCAGGGGGTCGGGGAGCTACGAGCAGTACTTC. Encoded protein: CASRGSGSYEQYF.

The J gene is TRBJ1-3, the V gene TRBV28, with D possibly matching TRBD1 (6 bases). Trimming pared 6 bases from V and 7 bases from J, leaving 16 bases between. From germline, CDR1 is MDHEN and CDR2 SYDVKM. The CDR3 runs 14 residues. CDR3 in amino acids: CASRTGGGRNTIYF. The CDR3 DNA is TGTGCCAGCAGGACCGGGGGGGGCCGGAACACCATATATTTT. Full variable domain (outside the CDR3, taken from reference TRBV28 and TRBJ1-3): DVKVTQSSRYLVKRTGEKVFLECVQDMDHENMFWYRQDPGLGLRLIYFSYDVKMKEKGDIPEGYSVSREKKERFSLILESASTNQTSMYLCASRTGGGRNTIYFGEGSWLTVV.

The rearrangement links TRBV5-6 to TRBJ1-2, with TRBD1 matching 8 bases. The CDR3 length is 17 residues. The germline V gene encodes CDR1 SGHDT and CDR2 YYEEEE. The V gene end was trimmed by 0 bases and the J gene end by 6 bases; junction bases not matched to a gene: 13. DNA for the CDR3: TGTGCCAGCAGCTTGGCCAGGGACAGGTTGAACCGGGATGGCTACACCTTC. The encoded protein is CASSLARDRLNRDGYTF.

The CDR3 DNA follows: TGTGCCAGCAGGCGCCTTAGCGGGAGGGTCAATGAGCAGTTCTTC. Translation gives CASRRLSGRVNEQFF. J is TRBJ2-1 and V is TRBV6-5; 11 bases map to TRBD2. Germline V gene sequence: CDR1 MNHEY, CDR2 SVGAGI. V trimming: 6 bases; J trimming: 6 bases; junction bases outside the gene matches: 7. This CDR3 has 15 residues.